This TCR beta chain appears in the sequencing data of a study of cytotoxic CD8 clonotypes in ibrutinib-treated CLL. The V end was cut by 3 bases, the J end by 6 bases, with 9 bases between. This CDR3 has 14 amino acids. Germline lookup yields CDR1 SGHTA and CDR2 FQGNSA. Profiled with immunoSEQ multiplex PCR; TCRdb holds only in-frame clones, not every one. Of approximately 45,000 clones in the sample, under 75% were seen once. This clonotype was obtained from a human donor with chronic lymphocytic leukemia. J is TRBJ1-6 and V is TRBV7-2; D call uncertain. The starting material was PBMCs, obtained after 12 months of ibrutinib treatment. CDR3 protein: CASSFSWANSPLHF. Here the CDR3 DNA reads TGTGCCAGCAGCTTTTCTTGGGCTAATTCACCCCTCCACTTT. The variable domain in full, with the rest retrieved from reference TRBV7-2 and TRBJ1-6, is GAGVSQSPSNKVTEKGKDVELRCDPISGHTALYWYRQSLGQGLEFLIYFQGNSAPDKSGLPSDRFSAERTGGSVSTLTIQRTQQEDSAVYLCASSFSWANSPLHFGNGTRLTVT.